This section outlines one T cell receptor (beta chain) sequence together with its context. Its antigen is still unknown. Base qualities were left out, and no much larger clone turns up one base away. The data derive from a study of regulatory T cells in long-lasting Graves disease (dated by TCRdb to the early 2020s). About the study as a whole: Persistent Graves' disease meant more than 5 years of antithyroid drug treatment with TSH receptor autoantibodies that stayed positive. Peripheral blood TCR sequencing and RNA sequencing compared persistent Graves' disease patients with newly diagnosed Graves' disease patients. The study took place in China and was registered as a clinical trial. In the clinical cohort, patients with persistent Graves' disease had used antithyroid drugs for an average of about 10 years. A total of roughly 35 samples underwent TCR sequencing, from roughly 13 patients with persistent Graves' disease and 20 or so patients with newly diagnosed Graves' disease.

The paper as a whole reports these results and caveats: Compared with newly diagnosed patients, patients with persistent Graves' disease had lower TCR Shannon entropy and fewer highly expanded clones, which suggests clonal expansion. Persistent patients shared more public clonotypes among themselves (more than 2,500) than newly diagnosed patients did (about 1,000). Persistent disease showed preferential use of TRBV28, TRBJ1-2 and TRBJ2-5, whereas newly diagnosed disease favored TRBV20-1 and TRBJ2-1. The authors noted that the small sample size was a limitation that may lower accuracy. Sequencing and analysis were restricted to the TCR beta chain. The study examined only peripheral blood because the primary lesion, thyroid tissue, could not be accessed.

Sequences SGHTA (CDR1) and FQGNSA (CDR2) are obtained from the germline V gene. Germline trimming: 3 bases from V, 0 bases from J; junction bases outside gene matches: 3. The CDR3 runs 15 residues from the cysteine to the phenylalanine. The CDR3 DNA has 45 bases and is translated from base 1. The library was built by means of multiplex PCR. The instrument was an Illumina HiSeq 4000. To build TCR beta libraries, CDR3 regions were amplified by Arm-PCR using iRepertoire HTBI primers. Before sequencing, the PCR products went through gel purification. As for how the authors treated the data: Gene usage analysis of CDR3 amino acid clonotypes relied on the approximately 60 TRBV and fewer than 15 TRBJ segments identified across samples. COPE and FqMerger were used to merge filtered high-quality paired reads into contigs. BLAST was used to align contigs to the IMGT TRBV, TRBD and TRBJ reference genes, and CDR3 was defined following IMGT. Any clonotype with a frequency above 0.1% was counted as a highly expanded clone. Repertoire diversity was measured by Shannon entropy, and V-J evenness by the Gini coefficient. A clonotype was considered public if more than one individual shared it. TCRdb itself trimmed the public reads at Q25 with fastp, ran MiXCR and retained productive beta chains. When rows share a CDR3 protein, they turn into one entry using the most common DNA and genes. The V and J calls reflect TCRdb's pipeline rather than the authors' work. This sample gives some 470,000 distinct CDR3 sequences in total; about 22% of them show up just once. The top ten hold around 7% of the sample.

The sample's time point, from its label and the paper: persistent/refractory GD, antithyroid drugs over 5 years with positive TRAb. For both TCR sequencing and RNA sequencing, RNA was extracted from PBMCs in TRIzol. The diagnosis of Graves' disease was made according to American Thyroid Association guidelines. Patients for the study were recruited at an endocrinology department in Xi'an, China. From each patient, 7.5 to 10 milliliters of peripheral blood was collected into an EDTA anticoagulant tube. Ficoll Paque Plus density gradient separation was used to isolate PBMCs, and no further T cell sorting was done. An Agilent 2100 Bioanalyzer and agarose gel were used to assess RNA quality, and a NanoDrop 2000 was used to measure RNA concentration.

The input for sequencing was peripheral blood mononuclear cells (PBMCs), taken when the disease was refractory, from a patient treated with antithyroid drugs. Rearrangement joined TRBV7-2 to TRBJ1-1, and 8 bases in between align with TRBD1. This clonotype originated in a female donor with Graves disease. This receptor has the CDR3 CASSFRTGLNTEAFF. In nucleotide form, the sequence is TGTGCCAGCAGCTTCAGGACAGGGCTGAACACTGAAGCTTTCTTT.